Reported below is one T cell receptor (beta chain). This entry belongs to a study of blood T cell repertoires in COVID-19. On the study more broadly: The study drew acute and convalescent COVID-19 samples from the United States, Italy and Spain. The cDNA or gDNA used as material had been derived from T cells, B-cell-depleted T cells, or PBMCs.

Germline-derived CDR1 and CDR2 are SGHAT and FQNNGV. With V trimmed by 5 bases and J by 3 bases, 6 bases remained unmatched. This CDR3 contains 15 residues. Per the original data handling: Reference gene primers were amplified, and this amplification served to estimate nucleated cell counts. The protocol was immunoSEQ multiplex PCR, while the TCRdb copy is restricted to in-frame clones and leaves out a portion. From that table come the V and J calls and clone size; the DNA was used to work out D and trimming. The table records 70,000 to 100,000 clones, about 86% of them present only once. The source material was peripheral blood. This receptor was identified in a man of 80 years or more with active or convalescent COVID-19. V gene TRBV11-2 combines with J gene TRBJ1-2; 10 bases agree with TRBD1. Here the CDR3 reads CASSLGQGIHYGYTF. The CDR3 region has the DNA TGTGCCAGCAGCCTGGGACAGGGGATTCACTATGGCTACACCTTC.